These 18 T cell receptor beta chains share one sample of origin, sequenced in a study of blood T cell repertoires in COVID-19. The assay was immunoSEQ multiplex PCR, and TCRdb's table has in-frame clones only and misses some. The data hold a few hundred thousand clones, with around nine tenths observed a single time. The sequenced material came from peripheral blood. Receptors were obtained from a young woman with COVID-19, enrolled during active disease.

CDR3 DNA sequence: TGTGCCAGCAGAACGGGGGTGGATACGCAGTATTTT. This sequence encodes CASRTGVDTQYF. The V gene is TRBV2, the J gene TRBJ2-3, with D possibly matching TRBD2 (6 bases). The CDR3 totals 12 residues. Trimming took 6 bases from V and 6 from J, leaving 10 bases between them. CDR1 and CDR2 (germline): SNHLY, FYNNEI.

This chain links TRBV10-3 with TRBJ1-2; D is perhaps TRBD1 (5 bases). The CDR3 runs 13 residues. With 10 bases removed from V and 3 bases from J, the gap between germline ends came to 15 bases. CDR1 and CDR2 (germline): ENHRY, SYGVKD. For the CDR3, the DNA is TGTGCCACCGGACATCCTGGAGACTATGGCTACACCTTC. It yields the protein CATGHPGDYGYTF.

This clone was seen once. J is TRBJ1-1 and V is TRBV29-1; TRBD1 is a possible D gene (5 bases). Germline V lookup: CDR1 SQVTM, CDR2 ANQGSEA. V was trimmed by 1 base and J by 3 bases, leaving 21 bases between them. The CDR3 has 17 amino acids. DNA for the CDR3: TGCAGCGTTGAAGGGGGCTCCACCCGGCGGTTGGACACTGAAGCTTTCTTT. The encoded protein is CSVEGGSTRRLDTEAFF.

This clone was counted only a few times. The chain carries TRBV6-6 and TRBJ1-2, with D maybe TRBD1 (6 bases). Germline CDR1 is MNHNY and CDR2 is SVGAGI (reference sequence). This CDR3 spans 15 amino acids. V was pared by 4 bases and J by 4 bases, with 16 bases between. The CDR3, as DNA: TGTGCCAGCAGTTTCGACAGGCGCCACCTCTATGGCTACACCTTC. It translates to CASSFDRRHLYGYTF.

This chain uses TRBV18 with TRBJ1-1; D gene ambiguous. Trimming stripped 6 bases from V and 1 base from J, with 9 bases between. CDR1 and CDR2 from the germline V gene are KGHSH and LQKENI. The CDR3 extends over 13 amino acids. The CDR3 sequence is CASSLDSNTEAFF. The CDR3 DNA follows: TGTGCCAGCTCTCTCGACTCGAACACTGAAGCTTTCTTT. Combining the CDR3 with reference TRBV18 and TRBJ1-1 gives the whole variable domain NAGVMQNPRHLVRRRGQEARLRCSPMKGHSHVYWYRQLPEEGLKFMVYLQKENIIDESGMPKERFSAEFPKEGPSILRIQQVVRGDSAAYFCASSLDSNTEAFFGQGTRLTVV.

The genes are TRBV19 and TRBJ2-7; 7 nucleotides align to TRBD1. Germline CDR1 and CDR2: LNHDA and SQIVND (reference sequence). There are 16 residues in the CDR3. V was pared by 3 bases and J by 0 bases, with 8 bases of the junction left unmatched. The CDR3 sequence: CASSIRQGVYSYEQYF. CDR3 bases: TGTGCCAGTAGTATCCGTCAGGGGGTTTACTCCTACGAGCAGTACTTC.

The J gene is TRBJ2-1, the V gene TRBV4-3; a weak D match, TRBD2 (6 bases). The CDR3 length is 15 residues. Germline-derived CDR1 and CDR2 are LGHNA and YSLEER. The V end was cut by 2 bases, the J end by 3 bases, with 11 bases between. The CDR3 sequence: CASSQSGGIYNEQFF. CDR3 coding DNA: TGCGCCAGCAGCCAATCCGGGGGTATCTACAATGAGCAGTTCTTC.

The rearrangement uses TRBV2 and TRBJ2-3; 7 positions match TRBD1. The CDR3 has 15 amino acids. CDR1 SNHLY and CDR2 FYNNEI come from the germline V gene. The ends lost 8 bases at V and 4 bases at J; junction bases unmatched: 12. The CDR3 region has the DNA TGTGCCAGCCGCCGGCAGGGGGTAATCGCAGATACGCAGTATTTT. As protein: CASRRQGVIADTQYF.

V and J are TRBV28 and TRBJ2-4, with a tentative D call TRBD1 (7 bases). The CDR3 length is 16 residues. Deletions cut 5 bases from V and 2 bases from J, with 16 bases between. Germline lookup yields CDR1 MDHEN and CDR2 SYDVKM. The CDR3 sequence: CASSDGQAGTKNIQYF. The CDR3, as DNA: TGTGCCAGCAGTGACGGACAGGCGGGAACCAAAAACATTCAGTACTTC.

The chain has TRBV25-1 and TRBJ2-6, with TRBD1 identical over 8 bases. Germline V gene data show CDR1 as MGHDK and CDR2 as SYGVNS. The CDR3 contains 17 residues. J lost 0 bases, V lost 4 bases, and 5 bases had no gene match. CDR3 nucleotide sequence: TGTGCCAGCAGTGTTGGACAGGGCCTCTCTGGGGCCAACGTCCTGACTTTC. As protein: CASSVGQGLSGANVLTF.

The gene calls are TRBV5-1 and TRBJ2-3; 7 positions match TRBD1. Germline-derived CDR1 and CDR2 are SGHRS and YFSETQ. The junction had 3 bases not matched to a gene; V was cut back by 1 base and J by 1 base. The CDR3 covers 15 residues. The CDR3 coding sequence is TGCGCCAGCAGCTTGACAGGGGATGGCACAGATACGCAGTATTTT. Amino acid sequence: CASSLTGDGTDTQYF.

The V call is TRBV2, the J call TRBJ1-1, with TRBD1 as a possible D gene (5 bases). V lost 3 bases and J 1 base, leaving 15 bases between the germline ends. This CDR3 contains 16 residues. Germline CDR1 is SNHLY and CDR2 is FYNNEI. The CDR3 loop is CASSDMVLGRNTEAFF. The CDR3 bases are TGTGCCAGCAGTGATATGGTTCTGGGGCGGAACACTGAAGCTTTCTTT.

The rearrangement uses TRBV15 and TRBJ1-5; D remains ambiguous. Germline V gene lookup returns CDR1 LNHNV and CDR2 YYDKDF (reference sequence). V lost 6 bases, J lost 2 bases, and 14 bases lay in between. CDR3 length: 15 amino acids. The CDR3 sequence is CATRSRNGGNQPQHF. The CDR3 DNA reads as TGTGCCACCAGATCAAGGAACGGGGGCAATCAGCCCCAGCATTTT.

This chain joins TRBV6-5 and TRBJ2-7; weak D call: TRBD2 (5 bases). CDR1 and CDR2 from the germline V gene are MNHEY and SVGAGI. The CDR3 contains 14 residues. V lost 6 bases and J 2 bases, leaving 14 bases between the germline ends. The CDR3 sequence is CASSPRATAYEQYV. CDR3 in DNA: TGTGCCAGCAGCCCGCGGGCCACCGCCTACGAGCAGTACGTC.

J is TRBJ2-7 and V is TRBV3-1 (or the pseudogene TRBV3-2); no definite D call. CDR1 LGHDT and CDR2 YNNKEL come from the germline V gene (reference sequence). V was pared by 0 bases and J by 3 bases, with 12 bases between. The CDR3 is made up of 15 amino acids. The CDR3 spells CASSQEGRLHYEQYF. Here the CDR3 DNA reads TGTGCCAGCAGCCAAGAAGGCAGACTTCACTACGAGCAGTACTTC.

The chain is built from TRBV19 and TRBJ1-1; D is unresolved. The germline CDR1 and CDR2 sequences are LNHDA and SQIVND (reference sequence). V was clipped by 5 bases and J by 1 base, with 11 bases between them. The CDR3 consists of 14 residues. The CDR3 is CASSPGWRNTEAFF. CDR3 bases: TGTGCCAGTAGTCCTGGGTGGAGGAACACTGAAGCTTTCTTT.

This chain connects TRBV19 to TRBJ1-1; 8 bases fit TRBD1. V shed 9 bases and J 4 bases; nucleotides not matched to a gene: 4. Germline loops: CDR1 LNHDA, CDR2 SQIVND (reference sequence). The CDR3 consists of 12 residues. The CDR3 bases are TGTGCCAGCAAACAGGGGGGCACTGAAGCTTTCTTT. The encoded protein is CASKQGGTEAFF.

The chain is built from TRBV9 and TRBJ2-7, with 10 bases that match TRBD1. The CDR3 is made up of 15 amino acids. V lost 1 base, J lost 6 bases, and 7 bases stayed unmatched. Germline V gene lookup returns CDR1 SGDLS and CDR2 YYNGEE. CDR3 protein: CASSVSRQGAGEQYF. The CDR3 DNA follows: TGTGCCAGCAGCGTAAGTCGACAGGGGGCTGGCGAGCAGTACTTC.